The 24 T cell receptor beta chains presented below share a single source sample, sequenced in a study of blood T cell repertoires in COVID-19. Repertoires were generated with immunoSEQ multiplex PCR, while TCRdb's copy carries only in-frame clones and drops some. The table lists under 400,000 clones, about nine tenths of them singletons, with 1.5% to 2% in the top ten. Sequencing used peripheral blood. These receptor sequences come from a woman in her twenties or thirties with COVID-19, enrolled during active disease.

The chain recombines TRBV5-5 with TRBJ2-2; TRBD2 agrees at 14 bases. Trimming cost V 0 bases and J 3 bases; bases outside gene matches: 4. Germline-derived CDR1 and CDR2 are SGHKS and YYEKEE (reference sequence). The length of the CDR3 is 18 residues. In nucleotides, the CDR3 is TGTGCCAGCAGCTTGGAAGGACTAGCGGGGGGTTACACCGGGGAGCTGTTTTTT. This sequence encodes CASSLEGLAGGYTGELFF.

This rearrangement joins TRBV5-1 to TRBJ1-4; D remains unclear. Trimming stripped 0 bases from V and 12 bases from J, with 9 bases between. The germline CDR1 and CDR2 sequences are SGHRS and YFSETQ. The CDR3 covers 12 residues. CDR3 loop: CASSLAGFELFF. Written as DNA, the CDR3 is TGCGCCAGCAGCTTGGCCGGGTTCGAACTGTTTTTT.

The CDR3 bases are TGTGCCAGCAGAAGGACAGCGAACACCGGGGAGCTGTTTTTT. Translation: CASRRTANTGELFF. This rearrangement joins TRBV5-6 to TRBJ2-2, with D possibly being TRBD1 (6 bases). The CDR3 has 14 amino acids. The germline V and J ends were trimmed by 5 bases and 0 bases, with 8 bases remaining between them. Per germline, CDR1 SGHDT and CDR2 YYEEEE.

This chain connects TRBV5-1 to TRBJ1-1, with 8 bases that match TRBD1. The trim removed 0 bases at V and 5 bases at J, leaving 6 bases unmatched. The CDR3 has 15 amino acids. CDR1 and CDR2 from the germline V gene are SGHRS and YFSETQ. Written as DNA, the CDR3 is TGCGCCAGCAGCTTGGTAGGACAGGGTAAGACTGAAGCTTTCTTT. Its protein product is CASSLVGQGKTEAFF.

The chain combines TRBV28 with TRBJ2-5, with TRBD2 as a possible D gene (6 bases). Between the trimmed V and J ends, which lost 1 base and 5 bases, there was a span of 14 bases. The CDR3 totals 15 residues. The V gene's germline CDR1 is MDHEN and CDR2 SYDVKM. The CDR3 sequence: CASSLLGPGGETQYF. The CDR3 DNA reads as TGTGCCAGCAGTTTATTGGGGCCTGGGGGGGAGACCCAGTACTTC.

This clone was seen more than once but under ten times. Here the CDR3 DNA reads TGCAGCGCCCGGAGGGGCGATAATTCACCCCTCCACTTT. Encoded protein: CSARRGDNSPLHF. This chain joins TRBV29-1 and TRBJ1-6; tentatively, D is TRBD1 (5 bases). The V gene's germline CDR1 is SQVTM and CDR2 ANQGSEA. Between the trimmed V and J ends, which lost 7 bases and 5 bases, there was a span of 12 bases. There are 13 residues in the CDR3.

The J gene is TRBJ1-1, the V gene TRBV11-2, with a weak D call TRBD1 (6 bases). Germline V lookup: CDR1 SGHAT, CDR2 FQNNGV. The V end lost 6 bases, the J end lost 3 bases, and 20 bases lay between the germline ends. The CDR3 has 16 amino acids. This chain's CDR3 is CASRSPRAGAHTEAFF. The CDR3 nucleotides read TGTGCCAGCAGATCGCCCCGGGCAGGGGCGCACACTGAAGCTTTCTTT.

The chain couples TRBV7-8 to TRBJ2-7, with D tentatively TRBD2 (5 bases). The CDR3 extends over 15 amino acids. With 0 bases removed from V and 4 bases from J, the gap between germline ends came to 13 bases. Per germline, CDR1 SGHVS and CDR2 FQNEAQ. CDR3 DNA sequence: TGTGCCAGCAGCTTAGCTGGCGGACTCACATACGAGCAGTACGTC. Translated: CASSLAGGLTYEQYV.

The chain carries TRBV5-4 and TRBJ2-2; D is uncertain. Germline CDR1 SGHNT, CDR2 YYREEE (reference sequence). Trimming left V 4 bases short and J 2 bases short, with 12 bases between. The CDR3 length is 15 residues. This chain's CDR3 is CASSVTRVNTGELFF. The CDR3, as DNA: TGTGCCAGCAGCGTTACACGGGTAAACACCGGGGAGCTGTTTTTT.

The chain recombines TRBV3-1 (or the pseudogene TRBV3-2) with TRBJ2-7; 7 bases map to TRBD1. J was trimmed by 10 bases and V by 0 bases; bases with no gene match: 9. The CDR3 is 14 residues long. Germline V gives CDR1 LGHDT, CDR2 YNNKEL (reference sequence). CDR3 amino acids: CASSQDPGGSDQYF. DNA of the CDR3: TGTGCCAGCAGCCAAGACCCAGGGGGTTCAGACCAGTACTTC.

The chain employs TRBV11-2 and TRBJ2-5, with D possibly being TRBD2 (6 bases). V was trimmed by 4 bases and J by 4 bases, leaving 13 bases between them. The germline gives CDR1 SGHAT, CDR2 FQNNGV. The CDR3 is made up of 14 amino acids. This CDR3 is CASSSLSGVETQYF. The CDR3 region has the DNA TGTGCCAGCAGCTCGTTGTCGGGGGTAGAGACCCAGTACTTC.

The chain combines TRBV5-4 with TRBJ2-1; 9 nucleotides line up with TRBD2. This CDR3 is built from 15 residues. Trimming at V came to 4 bases and at J to 2 bases, leaving 4 bases not matched to a gene. The germline gives CDR1 SGHNT, CDR2 YYREEE (reference sequence). As DNA, the CDR3 is TGTGCCAGCAGCAAAGAGCGGGGGGCCTACAATGAGCAGTTCTTC. Translating gives CASSKERGAYNEQFF.

This clone was detected a few times. The chain links TRBV27 to TRBJ2-7; 7 bases align to TRBD1. This CDR3 is 14 amino acids long. Losses at the gene ends were 5 bases for V and 5 bases for J; bases not matched to a gene: 9. The germline gives CDR1 MNHEY, CDR2 SMNVEV (reference sequence). CDR3 region: CASSLRQGGHEQYF. The CDR3, as DNA: TGTGCCAGCAGTCTCCGACAGGGCGGACACGAGCAGTACTTC.

V gene TRBV6-1 combines with J gene TRBJ1-1, with 9 bases fitting TRBD1. CDR1 and CDR2 from the germline V gene are MNHNS and SASEGT. The junction had 7 bases not matched to a gene; V was cut back by 0 bases and J by 8 bases. This CDR3 region has 15 residues. In nucleotides, the CDR3 is TGTGCCAGCAGTGAAGCTTCCGGGACAGGGCCCGAAGCTTTCTTT. The encoded protein is CASSEASGTGPEAFF.

This sequence joins TRBV5-4 and TRBJ2-1; 13 bases map to TRBD2. The length of the CDR3 is 15 residues. V lost 4 bases, J lost 10 bases, and 8 bases stayed unmatched. The germline CDR1 and CDR2 sequences are SGHNT and YYREEE (reference sequence). The CDR3 DNA reads TGTGCCAGCAGCCTAACTAGCGGGGGGGCCGAAGAGCAGTTCTTC. Translating gives CASSLTSGGAEEQFF.

The chain links TRBV19 to TRBJ1-6, with TRBD1 matching 8 bases. Germline lookup yields CDR1 LNHDA and CDR2 SQIVND (reference sequence). This CDR3 is built from 12 residues. J gave up 10 bases and V 10 bases, and 6 bases lay outside the gene matches. The CDR3 DNA sequence: TGTGCCACCGGACAGGGATACTCACCCCTCCACTTT. Translated, it gives CATGQGYSPLHF.

The gene calls are TRBV12-3 or TRBV12-4 and TRBJ1-1; D perhaps matches TRBD1 (6 bases). The V end was cut by 2 bases, the J end by 8 bases, with 12 bases between. The CDR3 is made up of 13 amino acids. The CDR3 region has the DNA TGTGCCAGCAGTTTACCCGGACAGATCGAAGCTTTCTTT. Protein sequence: CASSLPGQIEAFF.

The chain links TRBV5-8 to TRBJ1-1; no clear D gene. V dropped 9 bases and J dropped 0 bases, with 12 bases sitting between them. This CDR3 comprises 13 residues. Germline CDR1 reads SGHTS; CDR2 reads YDEGEE. The CDR3 DNA is TGTGCCATCCAGAAACAGATGAACACTGAAGCTTTCTTT. Translating it yields CAIQKQMNTEAFF. Looking up the rest from reference TRBV5-8 and TRBJ1-1 gives the full variable domain: EAGVTQSPTHLIKTRGQQATLRCSPISGHTSVYWYQQALGLGLQFLLWYDEGEERNRGNFPPRFSGRQFPNYSSELNVNALELEDSALYLCAIQKQMNTEAFFGQGTRLTVV.

The chain uses TRBV28 and TRBJ2-2; TRBD1 aligns across 8 bases. In germline, CDR1 is MDHEN, CDR2 SYDVKM. With 4 bases clipped from V and 4 bases from J, the junction kept 2 bases outside the gene matches. This CDR3 has 14 residues. This chain's CDR3 is CASSSQGATGELFF. CDR3 DNA: TGTGCCAGCAGTTCTCAGGGGGCCACCGGGGAGCTGTTTTTT.

The rearrangement joins TRBV9 to TRBJ2-7; maybe TRBD1 (6 bases). This CDR3 has 13 residues. The germline V gene encodes CDR1 SGDLS and CDR2 YYNGEE. V lost 3 bases to trimming and J lost 7 bases, with 14 bases between them. CDR3 sequence reads: CASSAGHRGEQYF. CDR3 DNA sequence: TGTGCCAGCAGCGCGGGACACCGGGGAGAGCAGTACTTC.

This chain uses TRBV6-5 with TRBJ2-5, with 12 bases that match TRBD2. Per germline, CDR1 MNHEY and CDR2 SVGAGI. V lost 5 bases to trimming and J lost 5 bases; unmatched junction nucleotides: 6. The CDR3 consists of 15 residues. The CDR3 DNA reads TGTGCCAGCAGTCGTCGGACTAGCGGGGCCGAGACCCAGTACTTC. It encodes CASSRRTSGAETQYF.

V and J are TRBV7-2 and TRBJ2-2, with D possibly TRBD1 on 6 matching bases. Trimming stripped 5 bases from V and 4 bases from J, with 11 bases between. CDR1 is SGHTA, CDR2 FQGNSA, per germline. The CDR3 totals 14 residues. In nucleotides, the CDR3 is TGTGCCAGCAGCCCGGGACACTTCACCGGGGAGCTGTTTTTT. Protein sequence: CASSPGHFTGELFF.

The chain carries TRBV5-4 and TRBJ2-3, with 10 bases that match TRBD2. The CDR3 spans 16 residues. The germline V gene encodes CDR1 SGHNT and CDR2 YYREEE (reference sequence). Unmatched junction bases numbered 4, after V lost 1 base and J lost 2 bases. The CDR3 sequence: CASSLRAGGITDTQYF. CDR3 nucleotide sequence: TGTGCCAGCAGCTTGCGAGCGGGGGGGATCACAGATACGCAGTATTTT.

The rearrangement uses TRBV11-2 and TRBJ2-5; perhaps TRBD2 as D (5 bases). The CDR3 covers 15 residues. Germline V gene data show CDR1 as SGHAT and CDR2 as FQNNGV. V lost 0 bases to trimming and J lost 4 bases, with 12 bases between them. Here the CDR3 DNA reads TGTGCCAGCAGCTTAGATGCAGCCGGAGGAGAGACCCAGTACTTC. Amino acids: CASSLDAAGGETQYF.